The rows below give T cell receptor beta chains drawn from one sample of a study of T cells after yellow fever vaccination. TCRdb fed the 5' RACE reads into MiXCR, producing one record per CDR3 protein. Counted here are under 350,000 distinct CDR3 sequences, about 4% occurring once; the ten biggest clones make up around 25%. Material: PBMCs, obtained 5 days after the yellow fever booster vaccination. The receptor source for this set is a man between 18 and 29 years old who received the YFV17D yellow fever vaccine. Both conserved end residues are trimmed from each CDR3. Each record gives: J gene, V gene, CDR3 protein.

J: TRBJ2-1
V: TRBV4-1
CDR3: ASSGLAERNEQF

J: TRBJ1-5
V: TRBV7-9
CDR3: ASSSWGPNQPQH

J: TRBJ1-1
V: TRBV12-3/TRBV12-4
CDR3: ASSLGRGAWDTEAF

J: TRBJ2-1
V: TRBV7-3
CDR3: ASSWSGGYNEQF

J: TRBJ2-4
V: TRBV6-2/TRBV6-3
CDR3: ASSGSTVAKNIQY

J: TRBJ1-5
V: TRBV20-1
CDR3: SAWDSYSNQPQH

J: TRBJ1-4
V: TRBV21-1
CDR3: ASSTPGRRINEKLF

J: TRBJ2-3
V: TRBV10-3
CDR3: AISDRDSTDTQY

J: TRBJ1-6
V: TRBV7-9
CDR3: ASSPTGYSPLH

J: TRBJ2-3
V: TRBV7-2
CDR3: ASSLGYTQY

J: TRBJ2-3
V: TRBV5-1
CDR3: ASSLAGGAGTDTQY

J: TRBJ2-1
V: TRBV7-6
CDR3: ASSPSTGDYYNEQF

J: TRBJ2-2
V: TRBV30
CDR3: AYPPGQGNTGELF

J: TRBJ2-3
V: TRBV20-1
CDR3: SARSIAGGTDTQY

J: TRBJ2-7
V: TRBV10-2
CDR3: ASMTGHSYEQY

J: TRBJ2-7
V: TRBV18
CDR3: ASSTDISYEQY

J: TRBJ1-1
V: TRBV29-1
CDR3: SSLDREAF

J: TRBJ1-5
V: TRBV4-3
CDR3: ASSQDYGREYQPQH

J: TRBJ2-2
V: TRBV6-5
CDR3: ASSTSGAFTGELF

J: TRBJ2-2
V: TRBV5-1
CDR3: ATGDLGGELF

J: TRBJ2-3
V: TRBV7-2
CDR3: ASSLGIAGTDTQY

J: TRBJ2-3
V: TRBV9
CDR3: ASSMDSVRSTDTQY

J: TRBJ2-4
V: TRBV4-1
CDR3: ASSQEGLLAKNIQY

J: TRBJ2-7
V: TRBV5-6
CDR3: ASSLTSAYEQY

J: TRBJ2-3
V: TRBV5-4
CDR3: AIPLGGGLGTDTQY

J: TRBJ2-4
V: TRBV20-1
CDR3: SAQSGTSENIQY

J: TRBJ2-2
V: TRBV6-5
CDR3: ASSPRGFSNTGELF

J: TRBJ2-2
V: TRBV5-1
CDR3: ASSTQAGTGELF

J: TRBJ1-5
V: TRBV7-9
CDR3: ASSWGGLQPQH